The next 5 T cell receptor beta chains were all read from a single sample in a study of T cell repertoires in cytomegalovirus infection. Each CDR3 protein gets one entry after TCRdb re-called the reads with MiXCR. The sample has 200,000 to 300,000 distinct CDR3 sequences; approximately 13% are singletons. What was sequenced was PBMCs. The receptors originated from a human donor in good health (CMV status not recorded). Some clones in this sample may be carry-over from other donors' samples.

This clonotype showed up many times. The chain employs TRBV7-2 and TRBJ2-3; no reliable D call. The germline V gene encodes CDR1 SGHTA and CDR2 FQGNSA. The V gene lost 1 base and the J gene lost 6 bases, with 14 bases spanning the gap. The CDR3 sequence is 15 residues long. The CDR3 is CASSLGSGVGDTQYF. The CDR3 DNA sequence: TGTGCCAGCAGCTTAGGGTCCGGCGTAGGTGATACGCAGTATTTT.

This rearrangement joins TRBV12-3 or TRBV12-4 to TRBJ2-7, with D maybe TRBD2 (5 bases). Trimming took off 6 bases at V and 2 bases at J, with 11 bases between the two ends. CDR3 size: 13 residues. CDR3 DNA sequence: TGTGCCAGCAGGAAGGACTTACCCTACGAGCAGTACTTC. Translating it yields CASRKDLPYEQYF.

The V and J genes are TRBV29-1 and TRBJ2-7; D is tentatively TRBD1 or TRBD2 (5 bases each). The CDR3 totals 10 residues. V was pared by 6 bases and J by 6 bases, with 9 bases between. Germline CDR1 SQVTM, CDR2 ANQGSEA. The DNA of the CDR3 is TGCAGCGTGGGGGACCTCGAGCAGTACTTC. This sequence encodes CSVGDLEQYF.

A word on this clonotype: This may be a read error, as it is one base from a much larger clone. Likely a read error: the CDR3 ends without its conserved phenylalanine or tryptophan. The chain links TRBV6-1 to TRBJ1-3; D gene uncertain. The CDR3 is 12 residues long. Trimming left V 8 bases short and J 4 bases short, with 9 bases between. Germline V CDR1 and CDR2: MNHNS, SASEGT. In DNA, the CDR3 is TGTGCCAGCCGAATTTCAGGAAACACCATATATGTT. Protein: CASRISGNTIYV.

This clonotype was observed a few times. One end of the junction is discordant with germline, which a read error may explain. This chain connects TRBV7-6 to TRBJ2-1, with TRBD2 matching 7 bases. Germline assignment: CDR1 SGHVS and CDR2 FNYEAQ. This CDR3 spans 15 amino acids. The CDR3 DNA reads TGTGCTAGCAGCTTAAAGGCGGGAGAGTACAATGAGCAGTTCTTC. This gives the protein CASSLKAGEYNEQFF.